These 10 T cell receptor beta chains originate from one sample sequenced in a study of blood T cells in healthy people across ages. Using a J-beta primer mix together with a sample-barcoded 5' primer, a second PCR was run for about 7 to 12 cycles. Each CDR3 protein is one row after TCRdb ran MiXCR on the 5' RACE reads. Of just over 1 million distinct CDR3 sequences in the sample, roughly 45% were seen once. The specimen sequenced was blood. The receptors here all came from a woman in her sixties in good health.

The V and J genes are TRBV5-1 and TRBJ1-2; D perhaps matches TRBD1 (5 bases). Trimming removed 1 base at V and 6 bases at J, with 13 bases between. Germline CDR1 reads SGHRS; CDR2 reads YFSETQ. CDR3 size: 14 residues. CDR3 region: CASSLTSLGDGYTF. The CDR3 DNA follows: TGCGCCAGCAGCTTGACCAGCCTAGGGGATGGCTACACCTTC.

A note on this clonotype: This may be a read error: a much more frequent sequence differs by one nucleotide. V and J are TRBV10-3 and TRBJ2-5, with a weak D call TRBD2 (6 bases). Trimming took 6 bases from V and 2 from J, leaving 13 bases between them. CDR1 is ENHRY and CDR2 is SYGVKD in the germline V gene. This CDR3 has 14 residues. As DNA, the CDR3 is TGTGCCATCAGGGAGGGGTCAGAGCAAGAGACCCAGTACTTC. It translates to CAIREGSEQETQYF.

The rearrangement joins TRBV20-1 to TRBJ1-3, with unresolved D. Looked up from germline, CDR1 is DFQATT and CDR2 is SNEGSKA (reference sequence). The CDR3 spans 13 residues. V was clipped by 5 bases and J by 4 bases, with 12 bases between them. In DNA, the CDR3 is TGCAGTGCTCTCAGCCCAAGGGGAAACACCATATATTTT. It codes for CSALSPRGNTIYF.

The chain joins TRBV12-3 or TRBV12-4 to TRBJ2-3, with D possibly matching TRBD2 (5 bases). Deletions cut 6 bases from V and 3 bases from J, with 10 bases between. The CDR3 consists of 13 residues. The CDR3 loop reads CASRYGVTDTQYF. In DNA form, the CDR3 reads TGTGCCAGCAGGTACGGGGTAACAGATACGCAGTATTTT.

The rearrangement links TRBV29-1 to TRBJ2-1, with TRBD2 identical over 14 bases. This CDR3 is built from 15 residues. With V trimmed by 1 base and J by 6 bases, 2 bases remained unmatched. CDR1 is SQVTM and CDR2 is ANQGSEA in the germline V gene. The CDR3 nucleotides read TGCAGCGTTGAAGCCGGGACTAGCGGGAGCAATGAGCAGTTCTTC. This translates into CSVEAGTSGSNEQFF.

This chain joins TRBV12-3 or TRBV12-4 and TRBJ2-1; 7 positions match TRBD2. The CDR3 extends over 14 amino acids. V shed 3 bases and J 3 bases; nucleotides not matched to a gene: 2. The DNA for the CDR3 is TGTGCCAGCAGTTTCCTAGCGGACTACAATGAGCAGTTCTTC. Translation: CASSFLADYNEQFF.

This clonotype was observed a single time. The rearrangement uses TRBV14 and TRBJ2-5, with 13 bases lining up with TRBD2. There are 18 residues in the CDR3. V shed 1 base and J 2 bases; nucleotides not matched to a gene: 7. Germline V gives CDR1 SGHDN, CDR2 FVKESK. Written as DNA, the CDR3 is TGTGCCAGCAGCCAAGGCTTACTAGCGGGAGGGTTGCAAGAGACCCAGTACTTC. It translates to CASSQGLLAGGLQETQYF. Variable domain in full (rest from reference TRBV14 and TRBJ2-5): EAGVTQFPSHSVIEKGQTVTLRCDPISGHDNLYWYRRVMGKEIKFLLHFVKESKQDESGMPNNRFLAERTGGTYSTLKVQPAELEDSGVYFCASSQGLLAGGLQETQYFGPGTRLLVL.

This chain links TRBV12-3 or TRBV12-4 with TRBJ2-5, with 7 bases fitting TRBD1. With V trimmed by 9 bases and J by 2 bases, 12 bases remained unmatched. The CDR3 totals 15 residues. CDR3 protein: CASSLSWTGQETQYF. The DNA of the CDR3 is TGTGCCAGTAGTCTGAGCTGGACAGGACAAGAGACCCAGTACTTC.

This clonotype appeared a single time. This chain links TRBV7-6 with TRBJ2-5; a weak D match, TRBD1 (5 bases). The better agreement between TRBJ2-7 and the DNA end casts doubt on the J call. There are 13 residues in the CDR3. The germline gives CDR1 SGHVS, CDR2 FNYEAQ. The CDR3 DNA follows: TGTGCCAGCAGCACCAACAAGGGGTACGAGCAGTACTTC. Its translation is CASSTNKGYEQYF.

This clonotype was recorded a few times. This chain connects TRBV5-5 to TRBJ1-1; unclear D gene. The CDR3 loop spans 14 amino acids. Germline V lookup: CDR1 SGHKS, CDR2 YYEKEE (reference sequence). V lost 2 bases and J lost 6, with 14 bases in between. Here the CDR3 reads CASSFRLDSAEAFF. Here the CDR3 DNA reads TGTGCCAGCAGCTTTCGGTTGGACTCGGCTGAAGCTTTCTTT.